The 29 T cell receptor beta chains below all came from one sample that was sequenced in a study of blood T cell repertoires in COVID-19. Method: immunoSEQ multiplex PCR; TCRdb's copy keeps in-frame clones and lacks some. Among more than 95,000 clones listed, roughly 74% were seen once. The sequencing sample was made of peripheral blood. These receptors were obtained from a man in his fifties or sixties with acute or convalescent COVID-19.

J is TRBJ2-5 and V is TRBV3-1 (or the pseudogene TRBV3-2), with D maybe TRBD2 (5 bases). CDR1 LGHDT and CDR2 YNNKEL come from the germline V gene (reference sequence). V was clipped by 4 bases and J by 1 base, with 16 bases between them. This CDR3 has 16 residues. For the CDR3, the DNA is TGTGCCAGCAGCCCTCTTGGGCAGAGGGTCCAAGAGACCCAGTACTTC. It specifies CASSPLGQRVQETQYF.

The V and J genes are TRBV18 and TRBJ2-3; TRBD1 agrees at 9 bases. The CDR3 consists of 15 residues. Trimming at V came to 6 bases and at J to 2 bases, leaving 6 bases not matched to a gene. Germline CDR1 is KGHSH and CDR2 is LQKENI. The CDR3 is CASSKQGALTDTQYF. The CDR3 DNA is TGTGCCAGCTCGAAACAGGGGGCCCTCACAGATACGCAGTATTTT.

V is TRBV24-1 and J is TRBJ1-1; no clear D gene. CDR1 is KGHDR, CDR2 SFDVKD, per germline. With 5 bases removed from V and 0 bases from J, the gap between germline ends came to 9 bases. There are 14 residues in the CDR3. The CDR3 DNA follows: TGTGCCACCAGTGTTGGGAGCGTGAACACTGAAGCTTTCTTT. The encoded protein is CATSVGSVNTEAFF.

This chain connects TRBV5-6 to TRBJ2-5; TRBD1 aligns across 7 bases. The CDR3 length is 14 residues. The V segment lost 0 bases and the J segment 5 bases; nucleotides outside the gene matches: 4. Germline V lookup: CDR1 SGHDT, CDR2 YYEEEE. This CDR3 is CASSLDRGPETQYF. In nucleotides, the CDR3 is TGTGCCAGCAGCTTGGATAGGGGGCCGGAGACCCAGTACTTC.

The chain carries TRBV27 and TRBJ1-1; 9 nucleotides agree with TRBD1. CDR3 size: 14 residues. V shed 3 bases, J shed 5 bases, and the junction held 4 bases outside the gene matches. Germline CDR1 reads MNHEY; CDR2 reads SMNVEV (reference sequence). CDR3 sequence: CASSLWTGDTEAFF. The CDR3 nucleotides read TGTGCCAGCAGTTTGTGGACAGGGGATACTGAAGCTTTCTTT.

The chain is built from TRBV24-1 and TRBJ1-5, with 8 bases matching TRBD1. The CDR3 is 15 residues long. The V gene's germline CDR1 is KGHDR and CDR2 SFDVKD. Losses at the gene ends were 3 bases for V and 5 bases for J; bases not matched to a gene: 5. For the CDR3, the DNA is TGTGCCACCAGTGATAGCCGGACAGGGCATCAGCCCCAGCATTTT. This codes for CATSDSRTGHQPQHF.

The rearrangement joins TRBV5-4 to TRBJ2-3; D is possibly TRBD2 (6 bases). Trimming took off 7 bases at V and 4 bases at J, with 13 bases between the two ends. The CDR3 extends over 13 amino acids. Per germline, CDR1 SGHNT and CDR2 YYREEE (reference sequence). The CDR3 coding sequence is TGTGCCAGCGGGCGGGACTCCGCAGATACGCAGTATTTT. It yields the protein CASGRDSADTQYF.

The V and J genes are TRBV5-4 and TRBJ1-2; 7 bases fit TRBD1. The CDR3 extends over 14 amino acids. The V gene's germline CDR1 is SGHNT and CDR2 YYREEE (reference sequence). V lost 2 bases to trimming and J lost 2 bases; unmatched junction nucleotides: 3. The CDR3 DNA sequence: TGTGCCAGCAGCTTCCTACAGGGGAACTATGGCTACACCTTC. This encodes CASSFLQGNYGYTF. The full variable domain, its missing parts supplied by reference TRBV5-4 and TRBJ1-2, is ETGVTQSPTHLIKTRGQQVTLRCSSQSGHNTVSWYQQALGQGPQFIFQYYREEENGRGNFPPRFSGLQFPNYSSELNVNALELDDSALYLCASSFLQGNYGYTFGSGTRLTVV.

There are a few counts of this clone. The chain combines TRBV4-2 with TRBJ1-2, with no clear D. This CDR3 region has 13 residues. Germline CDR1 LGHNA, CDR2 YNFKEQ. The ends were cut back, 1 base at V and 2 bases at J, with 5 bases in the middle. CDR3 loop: CASSQGLNYGYTF. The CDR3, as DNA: TGTGCCAGCAGCCAAGGCCTAAACTATGGCTACACCTTC.

The CDR3 is CASSVRHLGIYEQYF. The CDR3 DNA is TGTGCCAGCAGCGTACGACATCTCGGTATTTACGAGCAGTACTTC. V is TRBV7-2 and J is TRBJ2-7; D gene ambiguous. Trimming removed 5 bases from V and 4 bases from J, with 18 bases in between. This CDR3 region has 15 residues. The V gene's germline CDR1 is SGHTA and CDR2 FQGNSA.

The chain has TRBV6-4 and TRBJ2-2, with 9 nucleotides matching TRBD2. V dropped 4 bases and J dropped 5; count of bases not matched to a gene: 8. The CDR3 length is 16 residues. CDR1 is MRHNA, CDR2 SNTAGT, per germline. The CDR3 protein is CASSVHSGSGTGELFF. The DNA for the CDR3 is TGTGCCAGCAGTGTGCATAGCGGGAGTGGGACCGGGGAGCTGTTTTTT.

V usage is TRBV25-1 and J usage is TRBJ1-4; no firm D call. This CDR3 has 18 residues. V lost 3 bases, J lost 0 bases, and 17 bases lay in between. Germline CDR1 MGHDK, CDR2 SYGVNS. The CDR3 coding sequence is TGTGCCAGCAGTGACACGGGATCCTTACGCCCAACTAATGAAAAACTGTTTTTT. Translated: CASSDTGSLRPTNEKLFF.

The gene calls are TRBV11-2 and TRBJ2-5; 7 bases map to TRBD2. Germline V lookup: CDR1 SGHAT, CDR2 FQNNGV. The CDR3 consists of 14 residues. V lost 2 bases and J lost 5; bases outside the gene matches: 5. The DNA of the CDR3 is TGTGCCAGCAGCTTATCGCTAGCGGTGGAGACCCAGTACTTC. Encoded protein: CASSLSLAVETQYF.

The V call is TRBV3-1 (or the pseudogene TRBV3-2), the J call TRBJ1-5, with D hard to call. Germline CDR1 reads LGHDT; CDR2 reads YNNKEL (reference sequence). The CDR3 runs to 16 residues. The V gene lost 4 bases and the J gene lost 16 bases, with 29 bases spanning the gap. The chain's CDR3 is CASSPTQLRGGSPVHF. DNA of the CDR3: TGTGCCAGCAGCCCCACGCAATTAAGAGGCGGCAGTCCCGTCCATTTT.

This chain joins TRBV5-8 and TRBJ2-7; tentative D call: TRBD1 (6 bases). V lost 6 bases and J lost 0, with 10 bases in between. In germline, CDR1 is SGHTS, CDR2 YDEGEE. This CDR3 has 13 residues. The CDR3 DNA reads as TGTGCCAGCAAACAGGGTACCTCCTACGAGCAGTACTTC. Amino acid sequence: CASKQGTSYEQYF.

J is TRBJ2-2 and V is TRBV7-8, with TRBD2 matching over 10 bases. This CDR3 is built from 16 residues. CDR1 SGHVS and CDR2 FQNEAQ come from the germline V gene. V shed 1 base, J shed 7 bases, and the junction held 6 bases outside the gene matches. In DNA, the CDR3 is TGTGCCAGCAGCTTAGTTAGCGGGGGGTTAGGCGGGGAGCTGTTTTTT. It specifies CASSLVSGGLGGELFF.

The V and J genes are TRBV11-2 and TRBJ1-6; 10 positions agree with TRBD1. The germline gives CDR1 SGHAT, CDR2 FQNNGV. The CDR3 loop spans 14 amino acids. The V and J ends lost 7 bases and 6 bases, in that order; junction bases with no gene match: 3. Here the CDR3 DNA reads TGTGCCAGCAACCGGGACAGGGGTAATTCACCCCTCCACTTT. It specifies CASNRDRGNSPLHF.

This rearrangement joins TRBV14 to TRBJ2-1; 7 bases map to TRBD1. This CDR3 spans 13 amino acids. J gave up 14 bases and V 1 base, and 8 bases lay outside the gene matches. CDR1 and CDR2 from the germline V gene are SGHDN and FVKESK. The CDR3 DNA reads TGTGCCAGCAGCCAAGGACACAGGGGCGAGGAGTTCTTC. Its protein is CASSQGHRGEEFF.

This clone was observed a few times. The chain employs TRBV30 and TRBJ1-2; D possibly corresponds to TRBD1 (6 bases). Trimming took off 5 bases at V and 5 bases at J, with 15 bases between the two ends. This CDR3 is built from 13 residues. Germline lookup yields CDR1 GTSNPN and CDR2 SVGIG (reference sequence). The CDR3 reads CAWDQGQRYGYTF. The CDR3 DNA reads TGTGCCTGGGACCAAGGACAGCGGTATGGCTACACCTTC.

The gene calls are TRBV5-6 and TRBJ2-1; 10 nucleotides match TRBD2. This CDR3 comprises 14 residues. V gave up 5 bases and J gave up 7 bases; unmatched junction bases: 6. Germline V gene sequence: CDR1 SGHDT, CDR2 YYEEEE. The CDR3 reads CASRERGGHNEQFF. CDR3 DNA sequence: TGTGCCAGCAGGGAGCGGGGGGGCCATAATGAGCAGTTCTTC.

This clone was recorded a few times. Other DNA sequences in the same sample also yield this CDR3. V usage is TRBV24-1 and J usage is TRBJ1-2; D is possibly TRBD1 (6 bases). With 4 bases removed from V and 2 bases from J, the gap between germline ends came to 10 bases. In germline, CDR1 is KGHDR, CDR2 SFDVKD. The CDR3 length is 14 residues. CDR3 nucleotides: TGTGCCACCAGTGACCGAACAGGGAACTATGGCTACACCTTC. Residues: CATSDRTGNYGYTF.

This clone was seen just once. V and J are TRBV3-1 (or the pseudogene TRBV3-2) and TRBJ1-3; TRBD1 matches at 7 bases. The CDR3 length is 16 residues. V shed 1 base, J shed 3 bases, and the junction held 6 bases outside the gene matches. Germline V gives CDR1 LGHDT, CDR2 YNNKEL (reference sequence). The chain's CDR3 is CASSQARQGYGNTIYF. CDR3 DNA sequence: TGTGCCAGCAGCCAAGCGCGACAGGGCTATGGAAACACCATATATTTT.

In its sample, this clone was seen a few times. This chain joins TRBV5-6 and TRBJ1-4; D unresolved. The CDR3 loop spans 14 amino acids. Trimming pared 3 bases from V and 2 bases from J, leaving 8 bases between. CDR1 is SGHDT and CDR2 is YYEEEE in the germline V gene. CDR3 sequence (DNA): TGTGCCAGCAGCTGGAGAGGGACTAATGAAAAACTGTTTTTT. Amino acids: CASSWRGTNEKLFF.

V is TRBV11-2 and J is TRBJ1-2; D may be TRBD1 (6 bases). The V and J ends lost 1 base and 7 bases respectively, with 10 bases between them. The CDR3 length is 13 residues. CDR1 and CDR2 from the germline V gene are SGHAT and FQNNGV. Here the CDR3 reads CASSLVWGRGYTF. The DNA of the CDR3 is TGTGCCAGCAGCTTAGTATGGGGGCGTGGCTACACCTTC.

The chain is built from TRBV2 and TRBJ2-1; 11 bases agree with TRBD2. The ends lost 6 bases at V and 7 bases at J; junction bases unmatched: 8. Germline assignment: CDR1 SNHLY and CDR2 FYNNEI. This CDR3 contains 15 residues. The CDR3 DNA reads TGTGCCAGCAGGGTGGGACTAGCGGAGGGGAATGAGCAGTTCTTC. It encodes CASRVGLAEGNEQFF.

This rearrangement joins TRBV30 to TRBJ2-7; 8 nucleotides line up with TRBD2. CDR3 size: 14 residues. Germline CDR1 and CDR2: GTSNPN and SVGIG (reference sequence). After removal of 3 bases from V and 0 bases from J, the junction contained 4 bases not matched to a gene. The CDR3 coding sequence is TGTGCCTGGAGCCGACTAGCGATCTCCTACGAGCAGTACTTC. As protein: CAWSRLAISYEQYF. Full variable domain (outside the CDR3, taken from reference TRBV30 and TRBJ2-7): SQTIHQWPATLVQPVGSPLSLECTVEGTSNPNLYWYRQAAGRGLQLLFYSVGIGQISSEVPQNLSASRPQDRQFILSSKKLLLSDSGFYLCAWSRLAISYEQYFGPGTRLTVT.

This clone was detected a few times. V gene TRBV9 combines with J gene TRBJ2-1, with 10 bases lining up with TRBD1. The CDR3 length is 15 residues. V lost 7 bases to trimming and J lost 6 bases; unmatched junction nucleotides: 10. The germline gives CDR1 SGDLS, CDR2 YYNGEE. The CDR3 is CASRPAGQGFNEQFF. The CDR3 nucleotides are TGTGCCAGCCGCCCGGCGGGACAGGGGTTCAATGAGCAGTTCTTC.

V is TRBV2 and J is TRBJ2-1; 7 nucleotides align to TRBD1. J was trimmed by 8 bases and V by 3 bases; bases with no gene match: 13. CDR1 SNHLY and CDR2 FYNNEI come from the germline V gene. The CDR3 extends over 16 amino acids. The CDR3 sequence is CASSDGLQPQGDEQFF. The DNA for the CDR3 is TGTGCCAGCAGTGATGGCTTGCAGCCCCAGGGGGATGAGCAGTTCTTC.

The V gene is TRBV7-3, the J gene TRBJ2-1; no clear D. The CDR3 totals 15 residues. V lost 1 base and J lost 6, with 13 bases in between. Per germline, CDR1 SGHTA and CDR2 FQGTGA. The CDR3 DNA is TGTGCCAGCAGCTTAAAGGTAGGAGCGATCAATGAGCAGTTCTTC. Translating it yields CASSLKVGAINEQFF.